This entry is about one T cell receptor beta chain. In the original processing: Nucleated cell number was recorded as an estimate derived from reference gene primer amplification. The table came from immunoSEQ multiplex PCR; TCRdb's copy has only in-frame clones and leaves some out. The V and J calls and clone size are taken from that table; D and trimming were inferred from the DNA. The table records about 120,000 clones, over 70% of them present only once. The data were obtained in a study of blood T cell repertoires in COVID-19. As for the study in general: The study drew acute and convalescent COVID-19 samples from the United States, Italy and Spain. Sources were T cells, B-cell-depleted T cells, or PBMCs; the material itself was cDNA or gDNA.

The length of the CDR3 is 15 residues. Germline CDR1 reads SGHVS; CDR2 reads FNYEAQ. Between the trimmed V and J ends, which lost 0 bases and 2 bases, there was a span of 11 bases. This TCR came from a man in his sixties or seventies with acute or convalescent COVID-19. The chain recombines TRBV7-6 with TRBJ2-7, with D perhaps matching TRBD1 (5 bases). The sample taken for sequencing was peripheral blood. CDR3 DNA sequence: TGTGCCAGCAGCTTAGCTGGTACAGGTGCCTACGAGCAGTACTTC. Translated, it gives CASSLAGTGAYEQYF. The full variable domain, its missing parts supplied by reference TRBV7-6 and TRBJ2-7, is GAGVSQSPRYKVTKRGQDVALRCDPISGHVSLYWYRQALGQGPEFLTYFNYEAQQDKSGLPNDRFSAERPEGSISTLTIQRTEQRDSAMYRCASSLAGTGAYEQYFGPGTRLTVT.